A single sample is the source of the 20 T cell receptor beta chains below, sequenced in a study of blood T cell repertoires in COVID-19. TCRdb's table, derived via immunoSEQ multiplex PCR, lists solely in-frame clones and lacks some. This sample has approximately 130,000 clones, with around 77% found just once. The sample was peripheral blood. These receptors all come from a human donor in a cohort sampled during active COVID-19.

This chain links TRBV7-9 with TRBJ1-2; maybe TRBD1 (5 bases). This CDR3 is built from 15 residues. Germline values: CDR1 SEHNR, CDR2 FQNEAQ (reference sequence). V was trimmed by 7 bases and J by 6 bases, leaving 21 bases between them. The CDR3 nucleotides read TGTGCCAGCACCTTCCAGCGGGGGTTGTGGAATGGCTACACCTTC. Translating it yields CASTFQRGLWNGYTF.

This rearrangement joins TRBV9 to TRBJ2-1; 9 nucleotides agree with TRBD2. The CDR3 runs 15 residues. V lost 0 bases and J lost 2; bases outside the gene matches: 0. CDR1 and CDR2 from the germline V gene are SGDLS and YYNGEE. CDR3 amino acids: CASSVEREAYNEQFF. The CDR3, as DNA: TGTGCCAGCAGCGTAGAGCGGGAGGCCTACAATGAGCAGTTCTTC.

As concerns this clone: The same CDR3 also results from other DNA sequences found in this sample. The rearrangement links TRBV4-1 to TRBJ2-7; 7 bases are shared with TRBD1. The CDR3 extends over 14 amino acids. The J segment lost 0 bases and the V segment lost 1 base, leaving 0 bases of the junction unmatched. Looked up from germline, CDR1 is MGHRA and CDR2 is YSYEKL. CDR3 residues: CASSQGQGSYEQYF. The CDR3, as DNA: TGCGCCAGCAGCCAAGGACAGGGCTCCTACGAGCAGTACTTC.

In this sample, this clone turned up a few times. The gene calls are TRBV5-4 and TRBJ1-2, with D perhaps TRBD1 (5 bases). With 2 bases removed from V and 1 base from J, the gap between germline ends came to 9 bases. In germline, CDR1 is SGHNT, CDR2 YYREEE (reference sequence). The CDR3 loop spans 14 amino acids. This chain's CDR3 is CASSLRGLNYGYTF. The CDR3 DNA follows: TGTGCCAGCAGCTTAAGGGGTCTTAACTATGGCTACACCTTC.

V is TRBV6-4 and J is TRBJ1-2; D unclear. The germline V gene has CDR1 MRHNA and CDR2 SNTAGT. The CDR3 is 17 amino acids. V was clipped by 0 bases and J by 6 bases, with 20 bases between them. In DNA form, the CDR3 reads TGTGCCAGCAGTGACTCGAATCTCGGCAGGAGGGTCCATGGCTACACCTTC. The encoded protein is CASSDSNLGRRVHGYTF.

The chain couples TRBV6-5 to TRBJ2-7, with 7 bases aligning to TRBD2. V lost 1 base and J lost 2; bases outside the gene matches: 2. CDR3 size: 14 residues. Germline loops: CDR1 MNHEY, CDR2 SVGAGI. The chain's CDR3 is CASSYWGTTYEQYF. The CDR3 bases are TGTGCCAGCAGTTACTGGGGGACTACCTACGAGCAGTACTTC.

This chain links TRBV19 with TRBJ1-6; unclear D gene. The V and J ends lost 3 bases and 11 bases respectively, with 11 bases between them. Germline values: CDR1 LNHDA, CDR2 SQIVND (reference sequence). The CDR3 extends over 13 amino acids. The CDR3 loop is CASSIGDTAPLHF. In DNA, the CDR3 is TGTGCCAGTAGTATCGGCGACACGGCACCCCTCCACTTT.

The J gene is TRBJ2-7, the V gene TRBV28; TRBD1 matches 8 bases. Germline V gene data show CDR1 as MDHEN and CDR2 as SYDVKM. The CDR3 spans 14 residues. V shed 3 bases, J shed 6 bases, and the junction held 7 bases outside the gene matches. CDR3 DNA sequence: TGTGCCAGCAGTTTGCGCACGACAGGGGTCGAGCAGTACTTC. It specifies CASSLRTTGVEQYF.

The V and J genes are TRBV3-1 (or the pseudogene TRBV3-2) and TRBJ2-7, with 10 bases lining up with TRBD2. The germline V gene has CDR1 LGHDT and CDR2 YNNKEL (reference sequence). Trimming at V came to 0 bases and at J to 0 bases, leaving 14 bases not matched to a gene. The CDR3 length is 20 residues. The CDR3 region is CASSQEAPLSGGLLSYEQYF. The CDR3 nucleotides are TGTGCCAGCAGCCAAGAGGCCCCTCTTAGCGGGGGGCTCCTCTCCTACGAGCAGTACTTC.

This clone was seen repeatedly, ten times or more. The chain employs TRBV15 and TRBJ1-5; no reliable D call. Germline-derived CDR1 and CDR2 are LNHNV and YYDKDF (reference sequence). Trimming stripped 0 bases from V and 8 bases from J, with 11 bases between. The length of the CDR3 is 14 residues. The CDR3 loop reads CATSREGAKEPQHF. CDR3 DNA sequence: TGTGCCACCAGCAGAGAGGGAGCCAAGGAGCCCCAGCATTTT.

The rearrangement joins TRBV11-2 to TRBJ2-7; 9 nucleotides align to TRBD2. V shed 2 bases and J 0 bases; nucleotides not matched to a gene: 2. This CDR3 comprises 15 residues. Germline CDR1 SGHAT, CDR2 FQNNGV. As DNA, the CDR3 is TGTGCCAGCAGCTTAAATAGCGGGAGCTCCTACGAGCAGTACTTC. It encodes CASSLNSGSSYEQYF.

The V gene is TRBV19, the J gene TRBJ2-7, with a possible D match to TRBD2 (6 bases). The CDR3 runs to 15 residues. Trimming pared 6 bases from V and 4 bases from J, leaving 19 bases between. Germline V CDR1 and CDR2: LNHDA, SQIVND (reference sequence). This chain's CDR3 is CASSLGGKLAYEQYF. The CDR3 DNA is TGTGCCAGTAGCCTGGGCGGGAAGCTCGCGTACGAGCAGTACTTC.

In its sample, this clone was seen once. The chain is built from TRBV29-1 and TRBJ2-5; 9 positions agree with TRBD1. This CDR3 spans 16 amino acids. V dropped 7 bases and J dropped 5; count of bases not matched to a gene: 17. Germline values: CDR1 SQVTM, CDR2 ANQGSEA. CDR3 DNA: TGCAGCGACTCCGGGCCCGTTACAGGGGGCCGGGAGACCCAGTACTTC. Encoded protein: CSDSGPVTGGRETQYF.

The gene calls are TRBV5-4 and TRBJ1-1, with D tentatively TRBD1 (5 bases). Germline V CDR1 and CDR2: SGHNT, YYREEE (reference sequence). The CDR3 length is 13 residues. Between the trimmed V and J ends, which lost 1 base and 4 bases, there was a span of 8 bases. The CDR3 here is CASSLQGSTEAFF. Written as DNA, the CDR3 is TGTGCCAGCAGCTTGCAGGGATCCACTGAAGCTTTCTTT. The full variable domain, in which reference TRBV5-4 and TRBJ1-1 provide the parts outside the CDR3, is ETGVTQSPTHLIKTRGQQVTLRCSSQSGHNTVSWYQQALGQGPQFIFQYYREEENGRGNFPPRFSGLQFPNYSSELNVNALELDDSALYLCASSLQGSTEAFFGQGTRLTVV.

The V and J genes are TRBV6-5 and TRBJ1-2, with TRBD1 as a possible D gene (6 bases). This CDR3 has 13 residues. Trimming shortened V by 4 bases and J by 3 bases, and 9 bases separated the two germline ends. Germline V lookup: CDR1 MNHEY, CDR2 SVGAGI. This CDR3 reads CASSSGGDYGYTF. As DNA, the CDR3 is TGTGCCAGCAGTTCTGGGGGCGACTATGGCTACACCTTC.

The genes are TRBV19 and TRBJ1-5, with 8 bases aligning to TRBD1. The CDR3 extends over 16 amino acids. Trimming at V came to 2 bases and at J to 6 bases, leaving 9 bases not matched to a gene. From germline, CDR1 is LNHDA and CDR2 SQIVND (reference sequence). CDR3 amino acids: CASSIIGQGHVQPQHF. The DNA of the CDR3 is TGTGCCAGTAGTATAATAGGACAGGGTCACGTTCAGCCCCAGCATTTT.

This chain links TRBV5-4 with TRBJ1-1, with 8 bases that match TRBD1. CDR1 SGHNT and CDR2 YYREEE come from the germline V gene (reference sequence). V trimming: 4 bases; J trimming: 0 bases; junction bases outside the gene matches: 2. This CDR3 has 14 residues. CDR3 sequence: CASSTDRVNTEAFF. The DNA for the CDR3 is TGTGCCAGCAGCACGGACAGGGTGAACACTGAAGCTTTCTTT.

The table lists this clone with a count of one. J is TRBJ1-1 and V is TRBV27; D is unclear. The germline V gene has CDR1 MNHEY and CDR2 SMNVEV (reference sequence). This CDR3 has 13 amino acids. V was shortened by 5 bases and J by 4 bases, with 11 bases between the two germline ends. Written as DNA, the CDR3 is TGTGCCAGCAGTCTAAAATTTGGCACTGAAGCTTTCTTT. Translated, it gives CASSLKFGTEAFF.

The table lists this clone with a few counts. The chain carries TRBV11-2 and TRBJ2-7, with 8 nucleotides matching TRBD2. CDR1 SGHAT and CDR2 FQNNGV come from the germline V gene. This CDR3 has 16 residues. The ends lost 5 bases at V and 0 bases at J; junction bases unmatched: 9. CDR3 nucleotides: TGTGCCAGCAGCCTCCCCACCGGGGGGGACTCCTACGAGCAGTACTTC. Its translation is CASSLPTGGDSYEQYF.

CDR3 coding DNA: TGTGCCAGCAGCTTCACATCAGATACGCAGTATTTT. Its translation: CASSFTSDTQYF. The chain uses TRBV11-1 and TRBJ2-3, with no clear D. From germline, CDR1 is SGHAT and CDR2 FQDESV (reference sequence). The CDR3 is made up of 12 amino acids. V was cut by 3 bases and J by 4 bases, with 5 bases left in between.